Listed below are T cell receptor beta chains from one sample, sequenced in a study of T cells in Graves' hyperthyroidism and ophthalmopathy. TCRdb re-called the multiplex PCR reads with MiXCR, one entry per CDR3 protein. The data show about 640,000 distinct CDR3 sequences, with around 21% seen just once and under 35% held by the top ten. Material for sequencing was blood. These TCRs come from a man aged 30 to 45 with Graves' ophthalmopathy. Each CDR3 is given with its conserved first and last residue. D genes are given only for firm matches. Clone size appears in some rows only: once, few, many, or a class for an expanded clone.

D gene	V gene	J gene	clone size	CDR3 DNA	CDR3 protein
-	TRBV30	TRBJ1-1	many	TGTGCCTGGAGTGTACTGGGCACTGAAGCTTTCTTT	CAWSVLGTEAFF
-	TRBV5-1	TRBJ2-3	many	TGCGCCAGCAGCCTGACTGCAGGGGCACCCACAGATACGCAGTATTTT	CASSLTAGAPTDTQYF
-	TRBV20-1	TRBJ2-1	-	TGCAGTGCTAGAGATCCCCTCTCCTACAATGAGCAGTTCTTC	CSARDPLSYNEQFF
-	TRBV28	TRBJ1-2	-	TGTGCCAGCAGCTCAGGGGCGCGTTCAGGCTACACCTTC	CASSSGARSGYTF
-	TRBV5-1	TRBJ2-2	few	TGCGCCAGCAGCTTGCACAACACCGGGGAGCTGTTTTTT	CASSLHNTGELFF
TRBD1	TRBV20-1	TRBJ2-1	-	TGCAGTGCGTTCCCCCCGGGGACAGGGGGCAATGAGCAGTTCTTC	CSAFPPGTGGNEQFF
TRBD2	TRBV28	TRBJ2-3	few	TGTGCCAGCAGCCAATGGGAGGGAGGGGACACAGATACGCAGTATTTT	CASSQWEGGDTDTQYF
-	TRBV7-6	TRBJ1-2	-	TGTGCCAGCAGCTTATTAGACAGCGATGGCTACACCTTC	CASSLLDSDGYTF
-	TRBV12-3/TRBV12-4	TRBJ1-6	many	TGTGCCAGCAGCCACTCCGAGGTTCAGGCGTTTAATTCACCCCTCCACTTT	CASSHSEVQAFNSPLHF
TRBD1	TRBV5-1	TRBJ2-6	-	TGCGCCAGCAGAGACAGGGGAAGTGGGGCCAACGTCCTGACTTTC	CASRDRGSGANVLTF
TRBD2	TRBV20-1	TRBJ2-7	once	TGCAGTGCCTCCAGGACTAGCGGGAGGGCCTCCCACGAGCAGTACTTC	CSASRTSGRASHEQYF
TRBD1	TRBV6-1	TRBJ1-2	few	TGTGCCAGCAGTCAACCAGGGGACAGCTCTAACTATGGCTACACCTTC	CASSQPGDSSNYGYTF
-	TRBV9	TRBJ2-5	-	TGTGCCAGCAGCGTAGGTCCCACTAGTGAAGAGACCCAGTACTTC	CASSVGPTSEETQYF
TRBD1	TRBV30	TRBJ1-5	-	TGTGCCTGGAGTGTAGGGGGCCCGGGCAATCAGCCCCAGCATTTT	CAWSVGGPGNQPQHF
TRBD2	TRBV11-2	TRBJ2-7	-	TGTGCCAGCACCGTAGCGGGAGGAGTTTACGAGCAGTACTTC	CASTVAGGVYEQYF
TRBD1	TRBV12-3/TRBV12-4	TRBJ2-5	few	TGTGCCAGCAGAATCCTGAGACCGGGACAGGGGGCCCTATTTACCAGGGGGGAGACCCAGTACTTC	CASRILRPGQGALFTRGETQYF
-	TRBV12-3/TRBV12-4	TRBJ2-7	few	TGTGCCAGCAGTTTCCGGGTCCGCGAGCAGTACTTC	CASSFRVREQYF
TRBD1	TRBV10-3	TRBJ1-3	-	TGTGCCATCAGCCCTACAGGGGTTGATGGAAACACCATATATTTT	CAISPTGVDGNTIYF
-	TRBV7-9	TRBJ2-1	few	TGTGCCAGCAGCTCCGCCGTGACTAGCAATGAGCAGTTCTTC	CASSSAVTSNEQFF
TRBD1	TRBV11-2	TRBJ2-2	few	TGTGCCAGCAGCCCCTGGACAGGGGACATATCGAACACCGGGGAGCTGTTTTTT	CASSPWTGDISNTGELFF
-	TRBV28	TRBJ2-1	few	TGTGCCAGCAGTTTATCTACCCTAGCAAGCTCCTACAATGAGCAGTTCTTC	CASSLSTLASSYNEQFF
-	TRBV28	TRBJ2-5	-	TGTGCCAGCAGTTCGAGGAGGGCAACCCAAGAGACCCAGTACTTC	CASSSRRATQETQYF
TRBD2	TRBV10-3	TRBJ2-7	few	TGTGCCATCAGTGATCCGGGACTAGCGGAATCCTACGAGCAGTACTTC	CAISDPGLAESYEQYF
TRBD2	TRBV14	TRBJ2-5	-	TGTGCCAGCAGCCAAGAAAGACTAGCCGTTGTAGAGACCCAGTACTTC	CASSQERLAVVETQYF
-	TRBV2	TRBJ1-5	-	TGTGCCAGCAGTGAGCGGCAGGGGACTCAGCCCCAGCATTTT	CASSERQGTQPQHF
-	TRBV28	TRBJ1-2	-	TGTGCCAGCAGTGGACACTATGGCTGCACCTTC	CASSGHYGCTF
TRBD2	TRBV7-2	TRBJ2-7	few	TGTGCCAGCAGCCTGACTAGCGACCACTCCTACGAGCAGTACTTC	CASSLTSDHSYEQYF
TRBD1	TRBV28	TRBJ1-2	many	TGTGCCAGCAGTCCATACGACAGGGGGAACTATGGCTACACCTTC	CASSPYDRGNYGYTF
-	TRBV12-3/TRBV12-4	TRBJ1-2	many	TGTGCCAGCAGTTCGACGCCGGGTGCAGACTATGGCTACACCTTC	CASSSTPGADYGYTF
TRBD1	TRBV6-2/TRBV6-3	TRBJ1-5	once	TGTGCCAGCAGTTACTCTGGACAGGGATACATGTATCAGCCCCAGCATTTT	CASSYSGQGYMYQPQHF
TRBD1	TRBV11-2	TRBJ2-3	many	TGTGCCAGCAGCTCCGGACTGACAGGGGCAGATACGCAGTATTTT	CASSSGLTGADTQYF
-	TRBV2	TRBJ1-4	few	TGTGCCAGCAGTGTGGAGATATCAACTAATGAAAAACTGTTTTTT	CASSVEISTNEKLFF
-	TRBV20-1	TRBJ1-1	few	TGCAGTGCTAGAGACGGGGGGGGGGTGAGGGCTGAAGCTTTCTTT	CSARDGGGVRAEAFF
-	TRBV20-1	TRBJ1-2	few	TGCAGTGCTAGAGATAGCACCTATAACTATGGCTACACCTTC	CSARDSTYNYGYTF
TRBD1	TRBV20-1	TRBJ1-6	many	TGCAGTGCTGAGATGCCTACAGGGGGAGGTAATTCACCCCTCCACTTT	CSAEMPTGGGNSPLHF
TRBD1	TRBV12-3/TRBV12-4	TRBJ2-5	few	TGTGCCAGCAGTTTATTGTACAGGGGAGAGACCCAGTACTTC	CASSLLYRGETQYF
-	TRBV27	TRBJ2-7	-	TGTGCCAGTCCTTCCTACGAGCAGTACTTC	CASPSYEQYF
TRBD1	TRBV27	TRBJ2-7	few	TGTGCCAGCAGACCCGGGACAGAGAGCTACGAGCAGTACTTC	CASRPGTESYEQYF
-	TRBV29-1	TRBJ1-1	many	TGCAGCGTTGAGGTACACCCGAACACTGAAGCTTTCTTT	CSVEVHPNTEAFF
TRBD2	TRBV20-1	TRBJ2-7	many	TGCAGTGCTAGAGGGACTAGCGGGAGCGCCTCCTACGAGCAGTACTTC	CSARGTSGSASYEQYF
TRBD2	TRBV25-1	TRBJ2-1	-	TGTGCCAGCAGTGATCTAGCGGGAGGGCCGGGAAATGAGCAGTTCTTC	CASSDLAGGPGNEQFF
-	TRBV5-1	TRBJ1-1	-	TGCGCCAGCAGCTTGAGGTACAGGAACACTGAAGCTTTCTTT	CASSLRYRNTEAFF
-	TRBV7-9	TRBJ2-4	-	TGTGCCAGCACCCCGGACCCCTTAGCCAAAAACATTCAGTACTTC	CASTPDPLAKNIQYF
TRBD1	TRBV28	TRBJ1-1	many	TGTGCCAGCAGCCCGCCGGGACAGGGACGGACTGAAGCTTTCTTT	CASSPPGQGRTEAFF
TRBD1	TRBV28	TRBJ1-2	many	TGTGCCAGCAGATCCCGGGACAGGGGATGGAGTTGGTATGGCTACACCTTC	CASRSRDRGWSWYGYTF
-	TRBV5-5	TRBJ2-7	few	TGTGCCAGCAGCAAGGACCGAGACTCCTACGAGCAGTACTTC	CASSKDRDSYEQYF